The 17 T cell receptor beta chains reported below all come from one sample, sequenced in a study of shared clonotypes between healthy human individuals. Assay used: immunoSEQ multiplex PCR; TCRdb lists only in-frame clones, some missing. The sample carries 2.3 million or so clones, just over 90% recorded once. The sequencing sample was made of naive CD4+ T cells from PBMCs. Specified subset: CD45RA+ positively selected. The receptors here all came from a man aged 18 to 29 in good health. Some clones in this sample may be carry-over from other donors' samples.

This chain joins TRBV5-8 and TRBJ1-5; no firm D call. The germline V gene has CDR1 SGHTS and CDR2 YDEGEE. This CDR3 contains 14 residues. Trimming left V 3 bases short and J 4 bases short, with 11 bases between. This CDR3 is CASSSGILNQPQHF. The CDR3 DNA follows: TGTGCCAGCAGCTCGGGAATCCTAAATCAGCCCCAGCATTTT.

This clone was picked up one time. The rearrangement links TRBV11-2 to TRBJ1-1; a weak D match, TRBD1 (6 bases). The CDR3 length is 15 residues. V was shortened by 0 bases and J by 6 bases, with 14 bases between the two germline ends. CDR1 and CDR2 (germline): SGHAT, FQNNGV. The CDR3 region has the DNA TGTGCCAGCAGCTTAGATCGCCAGGGGAGCTCTGAAGCTTTCTTT. It is translated as CASSLDRQGSSEAFF.

This clone was picked up one time. The chain recombines TRBV29-1 with TRBJ1-3, with 9 bases matching TRBD1. Germline V CDR1 and CDR2: SQVTM, ANQGSEA. J lost 4 bases, V lost 5 bases, and 6 bases had no gene match. The CDR3 extends over 14 amino acids. CDR3 amino acids: CSVLQGAAGNTIYF. CDR3 DNA sequence: TGCAGCGTTCTACAGGGGGCAGCGGGAAACACCATATATTTT. Drawing the rest from reference TRBV29-1 and TRBJ1-3, the complete variable domain is SAVISQKPSRDICQRGTSLTIQCQVDSQVTMMFWYRQQPGQSLTLIATANQGSEATYESGFVIDKFPISRPNLTFSTLTVSNMSPEDSSIYLCSVLQGAAGNTIYFGEGSWLTVV.

The chain employs TRBV9 and TRBJ2-7; D might be TRBD2 (5 bases). CDR1 and CDR2 (germline): SGDLS, YYNGEE. The CDR3 is 14 amino acids. Trimming pared 0 bases from V and 0 bases from J, leaving 7 bases between. CDR3 sequence reads: CASSVVGDSYEQYF. The CDR3 DNA reads as TGTGCCAGCAGCGTAGTCGGGGACTCCTACGAGCAGTACTTC.

The chain employs TRBV10-3 and TRBJ2-7, with 8 nucleotides matching TRBD1. The J segment lost 0 bases and the V segment lost 11 bases, leaving 6 bases of the junction unmatched. Germline V lookup: CDR1 ENHRY, CDR2 SYGVKD. This CDR3 has 13 residues. The CDR3 loop is CAGRDRNSYEQYF. CDR3 DNA: TGTGCCGGAAGGGACAGGAACTCCTACGAGCAGTACTTC.

The chain is built from TRBV19 and TRBJ2-7; possible D gene TRBD2, 5 bases. The V end was cut by 3 bases, the J end by 5 bases, with 14 bases between. Germline CDR1 LNHDA, CDR2 SQIVND (reference sequence). This CDR3 has 14 amino acids. The CDR3 sequence is CASSIVGRRNEQYF. CDR3 coding DNA: TGTGCCAGTAGTATCGTTGGGAGACGTAACGAGCAGTACTTC.

This sequence joins TRBV7-9 and TRBJ1-4; D remains ambiguous. Looked up from germline, CDR1 is SEHNR and CDR2 is FQNEAQ (reference sequence). V lost 3 bases and J lost 0, with 17 bases in between. The CDR3 has 18 amino acids. The CDR3 spells CASSFSTDALATNEKLFF. The CDR3 DNA follows: TGTGCCAGCAGCTTTTCAACCGACGCCCTTGCAACTAATGAAAAACTGTTTTTT. Full variable domain (remainder filled in from reference TRBV7-9 and TRBJ1-4): DTGVSQNPRHKITKRGQNVTFRCDPISEHNRLYWYRQTLGQGPEFLTYFQNEAQLEKSRLLSDRFSAERPKGSFSTLEIQRTEQGDSAMYLCASSFSTDALATNEKLFFGSGTQLSVL.

The chain has TRBV7-2 and TRBJ2-3; D gene uncertain. Trimming stripped 2 bases from V and 2 bases from J, with 11 bases between. CDR3 length: 15 amino acids. The germline gives CDR1 SGHTA, CDR2 FQGNSA. The CDR3 bases are TGTGCCAGCAGCTTATTCGGTCAGCCCACAGATACGCAGTATTTT. It translates to CASSLFGQPTDTQYF.

CDR3 sequence reads: CASSALWTGVRIGLFF. CDR3 nucleotides: TGTGCCAGCAGTGCCTTATGGACAGGGGTCCGTATAGGACTGTTTTTT. The V call is TRBV28, the J call TRBJ1-4, with 9 bases lining up with TRBD1. Losses at the gene ends were 5 bases for V and 13 bases for J; bases not matched to a gene: 17. The CDR3 covers 16 residues. Germline assignment: CDR1 MDHEN and CDR2 SYDVKM.

The J gene is TRBJ2-7, the V gene TRBV7-9; weak D call: TRBD2 (5 bases). Trimming stripped 6 bases from V and 0 bases from J, with 15 bases between. CDR1 is SEHNR and CDR2 is FQNEAQ in the germline V gene (reference sequence). There are 15 residues in the CDR3. The chain's CDR3 is CASSKAAGPSYEQYF. The DNA for the CDR3 is TGTGCCAGCAGTAAAGCGGCGGGTCCCTCCTACGAGCAGTACTTC.

The gene calls are TRBV5-4 and TRBJ2-5, with 8 bases that match TRBD2. This CDR3 is built from 14 residues. Germline V gene sequence: CDR1 SGHNT, CDR2 YYREEE (reference sequence). V shed 4 bases, J shed 5 bases, and the junction held 7 bases outside the gene matches. CDR3 protein: CASSIGRAGETQYF. CDR3 nucleotide sequence: TGTGCCAGCAGCATCGGGAGGGCCGGGGAGACCCAGTACTTC.

As concerns this clone: The sample holds other DNA sequences that translate to the same CDR3. This chain links TRBV6-1 with TRBJ2-1; TRBD2 aligns across 9 bases. V lost 4 bases, J lost 0 bases, and 1 base stayed unmatched. This CDR3 has 15 residues. Germline V CDR1 and CDR2: MNHNS, SASEGT. In nucleotides, the CDR3 is TGTGCCAGCAGTGTGACTAGCGGCTCCTACAATGAGCAGTTCTTC. Amino acid sequence: CASSVTSGSYNEQFF.

The CDR3 sequence is CASSLGQAFF. The CDR3 DNA sequence: TGTGCCAGCAGCTTAGGTCAAGCTTTCTTT. The chain couples TRBV7-2 to TRBJ1-1; D not certain. The V and J ends lost 1 base and 9 bases respectively, with 3 bases between them. The CDR3 loop spans 10 amino acids. Germline-derived CDR1 and CDR2 are SGHTA and FQGNSA.

This chain connects TRBV5-1 to TRBJ2-1; 13 positions agree with TRBD2. CDR3 length: 15 amino acids. V lost 2 bases, J lost 9 bases, and 5 bases stayed unmatched. Germline V lookup: CDR1 SGHRS, CDR2 YFSETQ. CDR3 amino acids: CASSFDRLAGGEQFF. In DNA, the CDR3 is TGCGCCAGCAGCTTCGATAGACTAGCGGGAGGTGAGCAGTTCTTC. The whole variable domain, filled in from reference TRBV5-1 and TRBJ2-1, reads KAGVTQTPRYLIKTRGQQVTLSCSPISGHRSVSWYQQTPGQGLQFLFEYFSETQRNKGNFPGRFSGRQFSNSRSEMNVSTLELGDSALYLCASSFDRLAGGEQFFGPGTRLTVL.

On this clone itself: The sample holds other DNA sequences that translate to the same CDR3. J is TRBJ1-1 and V is TRBV29-1; TRBD1 aligns across 10 bases. V lost 6 bases to trimming and J lost 5 bases; unmatched junction nucleotides: 6. Germline values: CDR1 SQVTM, CDR2 ANQGSEA. The CDR3 spans 13 residues. CDR3 nucleotide sequence: TGCAGCGTGGGACGGACAGGGGGGACTGAAGCTTTCTTT. Encoded protein: CSVGRTGGTEAFF.

The chain has TRBV16 and TRBJ2-1; tentatively, D is TRBD1 (5 bases). Germline loops: CDR1 KGHSY, CDR2 FQNENV. There are 15 residues in the CDR3. V lost 2 bases and J 9 bases, leaving 17 bases between the germline ends. The CDR3 is CASSQIVGDRGEQFF. CDR3 nucleotides: TGTGCCAGCAGCCAAATTGTGGGCGATAGGGGTGAGCAGTTCTTC.

This clone showed up just once. V is TRBV30 and J is TRBJ2-3; 8 bases are shared with TRBD2. CDR1 and CDR2 (germline): GTSNPN, SVGIG (reference sequence). V lost 1 base, J lost 8 bases, and 5 bases stayed unmatched. The CDR3 runs 13 residues. CDR3 region: CAWSGASGSTQYF. The CDR3 bases are TGTGCCTGGAGTGGGGCTAGCGGGTCTACGCAGTATTTT.